The clone carrying this TCR beta chain was found a few times. Its antigen is undetermined. These data come from a study of beta chain features in type 1 diabetes. Whole-study context: Cell yields, gender and age were comparable in patients and healthy donors.

Study-wide results and caveats: Within the patient group, naive, central memory and Treg TCRB repertoires appeared more similar to each other than within healthy donors. Shorter templates might be favored by PCR, and equally so in patients and in controls. Within each of all four CD4+ subsets, Type 1 diabetes patients had TCRB CDR3s that were moderately but significantly shorter.

Since all of the isolated RNA was reverse transcribed, expressed TCRB transcripts were what got sequenced. Clones were read by immunoSEQ multiplex PCR, and TCRdb kept only the in-frame ones, dropping some. The sample shows roughly 450,000 clones, about 10% of them seen only once. V was shortened by 6 bases and J by 6 bases, with 14 bases between the two germline ends. Germline-derived CDR1 and CDR2 are SGHRS and YFSETQ. CDR3 length: 13 amino acids. Sample: naive CD4+ T cells from blood. The receptor comes from a woman between 18 and 30 years old in good health. The rearrangement links TRBV5-1 to TRBJ2-3, with unresolved D. The CDR3 DNA is TGCGCCAGCACTTCGGACCCCTCGGATACGCAGTATTTT. It yields the protein CASTSDPSDTQYF.